This entry lists 3 T cell receptor beta chains sequenced from one sample in a study of cytomegalovirus exposure and HLA in healthy donors. The method was immunoSEQ multiplex PCR; TCRdb's version includes in-frame clones alone and lacks a portion of them. The repertoire holds approximately 160,000 clones, with roughly 89% as singletons. The specimen sequenced was PBMCs. These receptors were taken from a woman younger than 35 in good health and CMV-seropositive.

As to this clone: One end of the junction is discordant with germline, which a read error may explain. The rearrangement uses TRBV5-1 and TRBJ1-5, with unresolved D. CDR1 is SGHRS and CDR2 is YFSETQ in the germline V gene. The CDR3 extends over 14 amino acids. The CDR3 nucleotides are TGTGCCAGCAGCTTCCACCTCCGAGGCCAGCCCCAGCATTTT. Translating it yields CASSFHLRGQPQHF.

V is TRBV9 and J is TRBJ2-2; 10 positions agree with TRBD1. The V and J ends lost 3 bases and 3 bases, in that order; junction bases with no gene match: 11. The CDR3 length is 18 residues. Germline V gene sequence: CDR1 SGDLS, CDR2 YYNGEE. CDR3 in amino acids: CASSGLGQGVFDTGELFF. CDR3 bases: TGTGCCAGCAGCGGACTAGGACAGGGGGTATTCGACACCGGGGAGCTGTTTTTT.

V usage is TRBV28 and J usage is TRBJ1-1; the D is unclear. Germline V gene sequence: CDR1 MDHEN, CDR2 SYDVKM. Trimming removed 5 bases from V and 1 base from J, with 20 bases in between. This CDR3 comprises 17 residues. This CDR3 reads CASSLPSQADSNTEAFF. CDR3 nucleotide sequence: TGTGCCAGCAGTCTCCCGTCCCAGGCGGACTCGAACACTGAAGCTTTCTTT.